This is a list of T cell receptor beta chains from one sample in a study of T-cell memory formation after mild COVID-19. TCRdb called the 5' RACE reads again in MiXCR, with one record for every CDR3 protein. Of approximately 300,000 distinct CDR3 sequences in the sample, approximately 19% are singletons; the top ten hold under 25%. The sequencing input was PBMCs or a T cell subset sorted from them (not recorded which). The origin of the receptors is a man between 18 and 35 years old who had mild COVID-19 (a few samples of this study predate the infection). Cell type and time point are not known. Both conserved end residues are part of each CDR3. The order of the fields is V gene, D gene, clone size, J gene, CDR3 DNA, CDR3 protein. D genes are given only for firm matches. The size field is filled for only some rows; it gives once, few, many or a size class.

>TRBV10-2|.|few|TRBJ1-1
TGCGCCAGCAGAAGTGGGGGCCCCGGGACTGAAGCTTTCTTT
CASRSGGPGTEAFF
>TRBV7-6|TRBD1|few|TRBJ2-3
TGTGCCAGCAGCTACCGACAGGGTTTCACAGATACGCAGTATTTT
CASSYRQGFTDTQYF
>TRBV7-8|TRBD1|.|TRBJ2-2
TGTGCCAGCAGCTTAATGGGACAGACCCGAGGGGAGCTGTTTTTT
CASSLMGQTRGELFF
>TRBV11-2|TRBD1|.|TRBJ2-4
TGTGCCAGCAGCTCACGGACAGGGGTCTCTCAGTACTTC
CASSSRTGVSQYF
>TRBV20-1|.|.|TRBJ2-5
TGCAGTGCTAGAGATCTCGAGGGAGAAGAGACCCAGTACTTC
CSARDLEGEETQYF
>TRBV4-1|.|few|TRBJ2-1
TGCGCCAGCAGCTATGGCCTCAGAGGTTACAATGAGCAGTTCTTC
CASSYGLRGYNEQFF
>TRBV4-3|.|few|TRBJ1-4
TGCGCCAGCAGCCAAGATTGGTCCGGGGCAACTAATGAAAAACTGTTTTTT
CASSQDWSGATNEKLFF
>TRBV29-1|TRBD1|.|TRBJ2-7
TGCAGCGTTGAATCAGGGGGCCTGAACTCCTACGAGCAGTACTTC
CSVESGGLNSYEQYF
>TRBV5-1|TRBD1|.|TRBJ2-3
TGCGCCACCTCATTGGGACAGACCACAGATACGCAGTATTTT
CATSLGQTTDTQYF
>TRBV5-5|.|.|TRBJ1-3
TGTGCCAGCAGCGGGGCACCCGGACGGAACCGTGGAAACACCATATATTTT
CASSGAPGRNRGNTIYF
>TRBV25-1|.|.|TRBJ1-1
TGTGCCAGCATCCAGGGTTGGAACACTGAAGCTTTCTTT
CASIQGWNTEAFF
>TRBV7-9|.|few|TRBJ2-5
TGTGCCAGCAGCTTTAATATGGGACAGACCCAGTACTTC
CASSFNMGQTQYF
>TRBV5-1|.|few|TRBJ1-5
TGCGCCAGCAGTCGGACTCCAGCGCCTAATCAGCCCCAGCATTTT
CASSRTPAPNQPQHF
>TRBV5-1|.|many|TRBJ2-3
TGCGCCAGCAGCTTGGGACTTACGGCGGCAGATACGCAGTATTTT
CASSLGLTAADTQYF
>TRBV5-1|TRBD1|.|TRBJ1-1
TGCGCCAGCAGCTGGACAGGGGGCGCGAACACTGAAGCTTTCTTT
CASSWTGGANTEAFF
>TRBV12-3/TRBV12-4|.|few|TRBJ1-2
TGTGCCAGCAGTCGCCCGGGAGCGAGCTATGGCTACACCTTC
CASSRPGASYGYTF
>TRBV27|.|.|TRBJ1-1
TGTGCCAGCAGTTTAGGGGTTCACACTGAAGCTTTCTTT
CASSLGVHTEAFF
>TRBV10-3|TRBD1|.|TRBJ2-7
TGTGCCATCAGGGAGGGACAGGAGGTAGAGCAGTACTTC
CAIREGQEVEQYF
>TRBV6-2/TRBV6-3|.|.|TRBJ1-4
TGTGCCAGCAGAACCCGGGACCCTGCAACTAATGAAAAACTGTTTTTT
CASRTRDPATNEKLFF
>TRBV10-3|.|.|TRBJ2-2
TGTGCCATCAGTAACGCAGGGCAGAACACCGGGGAGCTGTTTTTT
CAISNAGQNTGELFF
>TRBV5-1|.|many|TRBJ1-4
TGCGCCAGCAGCCGGGATGCCAATGAAAAACTGTTTTTT
CASSRDANEKLFF
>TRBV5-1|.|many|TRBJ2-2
TGCGCCAGCAGCTTCAGGAGGATACACGGGGAGCTGTTTTTT
CASSFRRIHGELFF
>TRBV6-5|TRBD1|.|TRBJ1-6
TGTGCCAGCAGATGGGACAGGGATGAGAATTCACCCCTCCACTTT
CASRWDRDENSPLHF
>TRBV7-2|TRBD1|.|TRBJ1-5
TGTGCCAGCAGCTTAGGAGGGACAGGGGGTCAGCCCCAGCATTTT
CASSLGGTGGQPQHF
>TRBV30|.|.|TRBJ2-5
TGTGCCTGCAGTGGTGGGGGGTCCCAAGAGACCCAGTACTTC
CACSGGGSQETQYF
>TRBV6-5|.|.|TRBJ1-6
TGTGCCAGCAGTCGGACGGATTACTATAATTCACCCCTCCACTTT
CASSRTDYYNSPLHF
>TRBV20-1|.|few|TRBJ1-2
TGCAGTGCTACACATTGGGGACAATCGCATGGCTACACCTTC
CSATHWGQSHGYTF
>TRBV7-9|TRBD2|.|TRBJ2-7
TGTGCCAGCAGCTTAGTCGGGACTAGCGGCTACGAGCAGTACTTC
CASSLVGTSGYEQYF
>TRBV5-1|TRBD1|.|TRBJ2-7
TGCGCCAGCAGCACCCCCGGGACAGGGGCCCTCCACGAGCAGTACTTC
CASSTPGTGALHEQYF
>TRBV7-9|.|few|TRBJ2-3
TGTGCCAGCAGCTCCGTGGGGGTCCACCCCACAGATACGCAGTATTTT
CASSSVGVHPTDTQYF
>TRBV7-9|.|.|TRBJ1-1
TGTGCCAGCAGCTTCCCCGTTAACACTGAAGCTTTCTTT
CASSFPVNTEAFF
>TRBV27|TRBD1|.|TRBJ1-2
TGTGCCAGCAGTTCTGGACAGGCTTACTCCTATGGCTACACCTTC
CASSSGQAYSYGYTF
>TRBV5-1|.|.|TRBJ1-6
TGCGCCAGCAGCTTCGGCGAGCAACCCCTCCACTTT
CASSFGEQPLHF
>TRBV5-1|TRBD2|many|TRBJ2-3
TGCGCCAGCAGCATGATCAGCGGGGGGCCAACAGATACGCAGTATTTT
CASSMISGGPTDTQYF
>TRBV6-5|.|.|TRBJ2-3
TGTGCCACCCAAGGGAATCGGGCAGATACGCAGTATTTT
CATQGNRADTQYF